A selection of T cell receptor beta chains follows, all from one sample in a study of T cell changes during pregnancy in multiple sclerosis. Here immunoSEQ multiplex PCR was the method, and the copy in TCRdb shows in-frame clones only, minus some. The sample carries around 110,000 clones, about 90% recorded once. The sequenced sample was peripheral blood, obtained before pregnancy. These receptors were collected from a female donor with multiple sclerosis, enrolled in a pregnancy study. The CDR3 runs from the conserved cysteine through the conserved F or W. Fields, in order: D gene, J gene, V gene, CDR3 protein, CDR3 DNA. A D gene is named only where the DNA matches it firmly.

>TRBD1|TRBJ1-6|TRBV6-6
CASRETGVGSPLHF
TGTGCCAGCAGAGAGACAGGGGTTGGCTCACCCCTCCACTTT
>TRBD2|TRBJ2-1|TRBV5-1
CASSLLAGGYNEQFF
TGCGCCAGCAGCTTGCTTGCGGGGGGCTACAATGAGCAGTTCTTC
>.|TRBJ1-2|TRBV4-2
CASSQEERGYTF
TGTGCCAGCAGCCAAGAGGAGAGGGGCTACACCTTC
>TRBD2|TRBJ2-1|TRBV19
CASRGGLAGYNEQFF
TGTGCCAGTAGGGGTGGCCTAGCGGGCTACAATGAGCAGTTCTTC
>TRBD1|TRBJ2-3|TRBV7-3
CASSHRTGADTQYF
TGTGCCAGCAGCCATAGGACAGGGGCAGATACGCAGTATTTT
>TRBD2|TRBJ2-7|TRBV27
CASSSTSGIYEQYF
TGTGCCAGCAGTTCGACTAGCGGGATCTACGAGCAGTACTTC
>TRBD2|TRBJ2-1|TRBV7-8
CASSLVAGGYNEQFF
TGTGCCAGCAGCTTAGTCGCGGGGGGATACAATGAGCAGTTCTTC
>.|TRBJ2-7|TRBV15
CATSRPFSTGALNVRQYF
TGTGCCACCAGCAGACCGTTCTCGACAGGAGCTTTGAACGTGCGCCAGTACTTC
>.|TRBJ2-3|TRBV4-1
CASSQLAGSTDTQYF
TGCGCCAGCAGCCAACTGGCAGGGAGCACAGATACGCAGTATTTT
>.|TRBJ1-2|TRBV28
CASRNPGNRHGYTF
TGTGCCAGCAGGAACCCAGGAAACAGGCATGGCTACACCTTC
>TRBD2|TRBJ2-7|TRBV2
CASSDRLAGGEQYF
TGTGCCAGCAGTGACCGACTAGCGGGGGGCGAGCAGTACTTC